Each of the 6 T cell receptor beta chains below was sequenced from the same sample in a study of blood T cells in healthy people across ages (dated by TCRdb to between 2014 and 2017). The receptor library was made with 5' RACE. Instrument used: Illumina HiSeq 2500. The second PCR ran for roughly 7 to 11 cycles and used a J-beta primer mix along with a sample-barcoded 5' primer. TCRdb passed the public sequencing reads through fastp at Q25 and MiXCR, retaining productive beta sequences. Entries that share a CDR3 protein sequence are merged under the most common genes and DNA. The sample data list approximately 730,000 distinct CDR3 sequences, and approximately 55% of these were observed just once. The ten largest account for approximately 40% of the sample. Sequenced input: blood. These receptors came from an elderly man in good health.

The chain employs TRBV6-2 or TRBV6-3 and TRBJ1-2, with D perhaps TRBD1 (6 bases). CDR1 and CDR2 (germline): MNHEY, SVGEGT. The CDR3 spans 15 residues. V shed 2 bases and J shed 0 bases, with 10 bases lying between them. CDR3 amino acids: CASSYRGTSNYGYTF. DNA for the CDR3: TGTGCCAGCAGTTACCGGGGGACATCTAACTATGGCTACACCTTC.

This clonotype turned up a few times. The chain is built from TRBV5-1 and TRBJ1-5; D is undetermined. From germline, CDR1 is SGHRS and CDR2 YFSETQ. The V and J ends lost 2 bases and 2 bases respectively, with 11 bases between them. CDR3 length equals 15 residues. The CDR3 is CASSFSPSGNQPQHF. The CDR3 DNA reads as TGCGCCAGCAGCTTTTCCCCATCGGGCAATCAGCCCCAGCATTTT.

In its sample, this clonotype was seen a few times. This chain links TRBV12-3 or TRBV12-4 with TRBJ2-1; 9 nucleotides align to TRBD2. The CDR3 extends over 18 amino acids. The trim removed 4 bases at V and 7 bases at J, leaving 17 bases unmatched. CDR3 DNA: TGTGCCAGCAGTTCCTACTACTTTAGGGCGGGAGGGGGGAATGAGCAGTTCTTC. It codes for CASSSYYFRAGGGNEQFF.

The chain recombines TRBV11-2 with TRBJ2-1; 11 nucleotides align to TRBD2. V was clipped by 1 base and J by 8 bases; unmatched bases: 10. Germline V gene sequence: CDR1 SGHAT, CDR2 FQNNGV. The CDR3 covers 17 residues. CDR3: CASSLVTSGDLRDEQFF. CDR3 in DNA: TGTGCCAGCAGCTTAGTGACTAGCGGGGATTTAAGGGATGAGCAGTTCTTC.

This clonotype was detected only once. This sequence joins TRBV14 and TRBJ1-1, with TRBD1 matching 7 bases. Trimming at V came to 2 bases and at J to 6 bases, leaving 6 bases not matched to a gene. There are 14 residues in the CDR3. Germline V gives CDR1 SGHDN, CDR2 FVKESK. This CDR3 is CASSQRTDRPEAFF. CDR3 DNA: TGTGCCAGCAGCCAACGAACGGACAGGCCTGAAGCTTTCTTT.

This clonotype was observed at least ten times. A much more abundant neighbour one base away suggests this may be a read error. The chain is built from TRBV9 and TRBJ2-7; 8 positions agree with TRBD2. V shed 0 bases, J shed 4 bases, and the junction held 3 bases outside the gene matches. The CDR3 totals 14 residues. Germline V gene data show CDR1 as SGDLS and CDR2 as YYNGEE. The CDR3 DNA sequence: TGTGCCAGCAGCGTAGGCGGCGGGGGGTACGAGCAGTACTTC. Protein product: CASSVGGGGYEQYF.